The rows below give T cell receptor beta chains drawn from one sample of a study of blood T cell repertoires in COVID-19. The data were produced by immunoSEQ multiplex PCR, yet TCRdb's version contains in-frame clones alone and is incomplete. The table records under 60,000 clones, approximately 89% of them present only once. Material: peripheral blood. The receptors shown here come from a human donor with active COVID-19. The donor label of this sample is uncertain. Each CDR3 is given with its conserved first and last residue. D genes are given only for firm matches. Clone sizes are given selectively: once, few, many, or a class where the clone is expanded.

-	TRBJ1-2	TRBV5-1	-	CASSSQGAGGNYGYTF	TGCGCCAGCAGCTCACAAGGTGCAGGTGGGAACTATGGCTACACCTTC
-	TRBJ2-3	TRBV19	-	CASSPHRQKGTDTQYF	TGTGCCAGTAGTCCTCACCGACAGAAAGGGACAGATACGCAGTATTTT
-	TRBJ1-5	TRBV18	-	CASSPAAGQHQPQHF	TGTGCCAGCTCACCGGCGGCCGGTCAACATCAGCCCCAGCATTTT
-	TRBJ1-6	TRBV5-4	-	CASSTSQGNSPLHF	TGTGCCAGCAGCACATCACAGGGAAACTCACCCCTCCACTTT
-	TRBJ2-3	TRBV11-1	TRBD2	CASSSRGTSGGDTQYF	TGTGCCAGCAGCTCGAGGGGGACTAGCGGGGGTGATACGCAGTATTTT
once	TRBJ1-1	TRBV5-1	TRBD1	CASSPGTVNTEAFF	TGCGCCAGCAGCCCAGGGACAGTGAACACTGAAGCTTTCTTT
-	TRBJ2-1	TRBV5-1	-	CASSGQGVGGSSYNEQFF	TGCGCCAGCAGCGGACAGGGTGTAGGCGGGAGCTCCTACAATGAGCAGTTCTTC
-	TRBJ2-7	TRBV6-5	-	CASSYSRGSYEQYF	TGTGCCAGCAGTTACTCGCGGGGCTCCTACGAGCAGTACTTC
-	TRBJ2-1	TRBV29-1	-	CSVVGGGGSSYNEQFF	TGCAGCGTTGTGGGCGGAGGCGGCAGCTCCTACAATGAGCAGTTCTTC
-	TRBJ1-3	TRBV4-2	-	CASSQDSRVYRGNTIYF	TGTGCCAGCAGCCAAGATTCGCGGGTCTATCGTGGAAACACCATATATTTT
-	TRBJ2-1	TRBV21-1	-	CASSFCDNEQFF	TGTGCCAGCAGCTTCTGCGATAATGAGCAGTTCTTC
few	TRBJ1-5	TRBV5-1	-	CASSSGAGVNQPQHF	TGCGCCAGCAGCTCAGGGGCCGGCGTAAATCAGCCCCAGCATTTT
-	TRBJ1-4	TRBV3-1/TRBV3-2	-	CASSPRSGLKLFF	TGTGCCAGCAGCCCAAGATCAGGGTTGAAACTGTTTTTT
-	TRBJ2-3	TRBV4-2	-	CATADSRSTDTQYF	TGTGCCACCGCGGACTCGAGGAGCACAGATACGCAGTATTTT
-	TRBJ1-6	TRBV19	-	CASSIQQGKSPLHF	TGTGCCAGTAGTATTCAACAGGGAAAATCACCCCTCCACTTT
-	TRBJ1-2	TRBV28	-	CASSFDSSTRGYTF	TGTGCCAGCAGTTTCGACAGCTCAACGCGTGGCTACACCTTC
-	TRBJ2-1	TRBV7-9	TRBD2	CASSLAGGYNEQFF	TGTGCCAGCAGCTTAGCGGGAGGGTACAATGAGCAGTTCTTC
-	TRBJ1-1	TRBV18	-	CASSPANAEAFF	TGTGCCAGCTCACCAGCGAACGCTGAAGCTTTCTTT
-	TRBJ2-7	TRBV28	TRBD2	CASSLAGGPLYEQYF	TGTGCCAGCAGTTTAGCGGGAGGGCCCCTCTACGAGCAGTACTTC
-	TRBJ2-1	TRBV19	TRBD2	CASSHKTSHDNEQFF	TGTGCCAGTAGTCATAAGACTAGCCACGACAATGAGCAGTTCTTC
few	TRBJ2-3	TRBV5-1	TRBD2	CASRLAGEDTQYF	TGCGCCAGCAGACTAGCGGGAGAGGATACGCAGTATTTT
-	TRBJ1-2	TRBV28	-	CASSLTSDGFPSNYGYTF	TGTGCCAGCAGTTTAACATCCGACGGGTTCCCCTCTAACTATGGCTACACCTTC
-	TRBJ2-7	TRBV7-8	-	CASSLTAGPYEQYF	TGTGCCAGCAGCTTAACCGCGGGTCCCTACGAGCAGTACTTC
-	TRBJ2-2	TRBV14	TRBD1	CASSATGQIFTGELFF	TGTGCCAGCAGCGCCACGGGACAGATATTCACCGGGGAGCTGTTTTTT
-	TRBJ2-7	TRBV6-1	TRBD1	CASSAFSGTADSYEQYF	TGTGCCAGCAGTGCGTTTTCCGGGACAGCGGATTCCTACGAGCAGTACTTC
-	TRBJ2-7	TRBV12-3/TRBV12-4	-	CASSFGGPEQYF	TGTGCCAGCAGTTTCGGGGGACCCGAGCAGTACTTC
once	TRBJ1-1	TRBV7-9	TRBD1	CASTFTGDTEAFF	TGTGCCAGCACCTTTACAGGGGACACTGAAGCTTTCTTT
-	TRBJ1-2	TRBV2	-	CASSEELIFYGYTF	TGTGCCAGCAGTGAAGAACTTATTTTTTATGGCTACACCTTC
-	TRBJ1-1	TRBV6-5	TRBD1	CASSWDRPNTEAFF	TGTGCCAGCAGTTGGGACAGGCCTAACACTGAAGCTTTCTTT
-	TRBJ1-1	TRBV5-4	TRBD1	CASSPDRVVTEAFF	TGTGCCAGCAGCCCGGACAGGGTGGTTACTGAAGCTTTCTTT
-	TRBJ1-3	TRBV5-1	-	CASSLTGQNSGNTIYF	TGCGCCAGCAGCTTGACTGGACAAAACTCTGGAAACACCATATATTTT
-	TRBJ1-4	TRBV4-1	-	CASSQADRATNEKLFF	TGCGCCAGCAGCCAAGCGGACAGAGCAACTAATGAAAAACTGTTTTTT
-	TRBJ1-1	TRBV3-1/TRBV3-2	TRBD1	CASSAGGVTEAFF	TGTGCCAGCAGTGCAGGGGGCGTCACTGAAGCTTTCTTT
few	TRBJ2-5	TRBV2	TRBD2	CASSGVAGGRETQYF	TGTGCCAGCAGTGGTGTAGCGGGGGGGCGGGAGACCCAGTACTTC
-	TRBJ2-1	TRBV5-1	-	CASTRSSGNEQFF	TGCGCCAGCACCCGGAGTAGCGGTAATGAGCAGTTCTTC
-	TRBJ1-1	TRBV6-5	-	CASRLRQGAEAFF	TGTGCCAGCAGGTTGCGTCAAGGGGCTGAAGCTTTCTTT
few	TRBJ1-1	TRBV5-4	TRBD1	CASSLRTGMNTEAFF	TGTGCCAGCAGCTTGCGGACAGGGATGAACACTGAAGCTTTCTTT
-	TRBJ1-4	TRBV7-9	TRBD1	CASSHMGTGTNEKLFF	TGTGCCAGCAGCCATATGGGGACAGGGACTAATGAAAAACTGTTTTTT
-	TRBJ2-1	TRBV24-1	-	CATSDSRGGNEQFF	TGTGCCACCAGTGATTCCCGAGGGGGCAATGAGCAGTTCTTC
-	TRBJ2-6	TRBV7-9	-	CASSSPGLGRSGANVLTF	TGTGCCAGCAGCTCCCCGGGACTGGGGCGCTCTGGGGCCAACGTCCTGACTTTC
-	TRBJ2-3	TRBV5-4	-	CASSIGQTTDTQYF	TGTGCCAGCAGCATCGGACAGACCACAGATACGCAGTATTTT
-	TRBJ2-5	TRBV24-1	TRBD1	CATSDIRGRQETQYF	TGTGCCACCAGTGATATCAGGGGGCGTCAAGAGACCCAGTACTTC
-	TRBJ2-1	TRBV2	-	CASSEKVTGSSNEQFF	TGTGCCAGCAGTGAAAAAGTCACGGGAAGCTCCAATGAGCAGTTCTTC
-	TRBJ2-1	TRBV29-1	-	CSVGPRGGYNEQFF	TGCAGCGTTGGCCCGAGGGGGGGGTACAATGAGCAGTTCTTC
once	TRBJ1-2	TRBV12-3/TRBV12-4	TRBD1	CASKETGYDGYTF	TGTGCCAGCAAGGAGACAGGGTACGATGGCTACACCTTC
-	TRBJ1-1	TRBV18	TRBD1	CASSPRTGNTEAFF	TGTGCCAGCTCACCACGGACAGGGAACACTGAAGCTTTCTTT
-	TRBJ2-2	TRBV11-3	TRBD1	CASRGGQGAAGELFF	TGTGCCAGCAGAGGAGGGCAGGGGGCGGCCGGGGAGCTGTTTTTT
-	TRBJ2-5	TRBV29-1	-	CSVVPSGAAGETQYF	TGCAGCGTTGTTCCCTCAGGGGCAGCCGGGGAGACCCAGTACTTC
-	TRBJ2-3	TRBV5-4	TRBD1	CASSIGRDRSTDTQYF	TGTGCCAGCAGCATTGGAAGGGACAGAAGCACAGATACGCAGTATTTT
-	TRBJ2-7	TRBV3-1/TRBV3-2	-	CASARGGPNEQYF	TGTGCCAGCGCCAGAGGGGGTCCTAACGAGCAGTACTTC
-	TRBJ1-5	TRBV2	-	CASLLEEYSNQPQHF	TGTGCCAGCCTTTTAGAGGAATATAGCAATCAGCCCCAGCATTTT
-	TRBJ2-3	TRBV9	-	CASSDGGVGGFTDTQYF	TGTGCCAGCAGCGACGGAGGGGTTGGAGGTTTCACAGATACGCAGTATTTT